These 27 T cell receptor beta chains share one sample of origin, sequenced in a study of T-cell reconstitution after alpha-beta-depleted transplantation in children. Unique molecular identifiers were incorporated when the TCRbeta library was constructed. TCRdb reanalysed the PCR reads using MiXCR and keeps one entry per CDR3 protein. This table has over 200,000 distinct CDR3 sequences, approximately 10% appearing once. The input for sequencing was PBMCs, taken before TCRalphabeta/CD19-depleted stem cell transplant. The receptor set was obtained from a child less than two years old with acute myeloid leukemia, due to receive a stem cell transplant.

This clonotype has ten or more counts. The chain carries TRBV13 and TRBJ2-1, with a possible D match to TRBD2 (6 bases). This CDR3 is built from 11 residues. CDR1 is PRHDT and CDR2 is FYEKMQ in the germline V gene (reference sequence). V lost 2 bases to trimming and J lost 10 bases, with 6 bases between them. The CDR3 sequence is CASSLREEQFF. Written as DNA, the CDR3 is TGTGCCAGCAGCTTACGGGAGGAGCAGTTCTTC. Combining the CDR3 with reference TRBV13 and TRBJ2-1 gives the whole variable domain AAGVIQSPRHLIKEKRETATLKCYPIPRHDTVYWYQQGPGQDPQFLISFYEKMQSDKGSIPDRFSAQQFSDYHSELNMSSLELGDSALYFCASSLREEQFFGPGTRLTVL.

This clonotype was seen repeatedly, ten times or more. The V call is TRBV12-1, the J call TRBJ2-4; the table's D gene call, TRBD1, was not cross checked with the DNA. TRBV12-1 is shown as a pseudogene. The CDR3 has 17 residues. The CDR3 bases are TGTGCCAGCAGCCACGACCCCTCGGGGGCAGCCAAAAACATTCAGTACTTC. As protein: CASSHDPSGAAKNIQYF.

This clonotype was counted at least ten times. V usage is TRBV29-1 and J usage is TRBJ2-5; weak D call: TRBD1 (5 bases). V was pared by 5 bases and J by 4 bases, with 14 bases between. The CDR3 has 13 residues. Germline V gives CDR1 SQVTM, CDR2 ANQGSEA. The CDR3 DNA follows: TGCAGCGTTAAACAGGTACTGGTAGAGACCCAGTACTTC. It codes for CSVKQVLVETQYF.

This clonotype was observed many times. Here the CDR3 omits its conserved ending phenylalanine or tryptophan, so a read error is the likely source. The DNA for the CDR3 is TGTGCCAGCAGCTTAGGGGAGGACACTGAAGCTTTCCTT. Translating it yields CASSLGEDTEAFL. The chain recombines TRBV7-6 with TRBJ1-1; D unresolved. Germline V gene data show CDR1 as SGHVS and CDR2 as FNYEAQ. The CDR3 sequence is 13 residues long. V was shortened by 1 base and J by 3 bases, with 6 bases between the two germline ends.

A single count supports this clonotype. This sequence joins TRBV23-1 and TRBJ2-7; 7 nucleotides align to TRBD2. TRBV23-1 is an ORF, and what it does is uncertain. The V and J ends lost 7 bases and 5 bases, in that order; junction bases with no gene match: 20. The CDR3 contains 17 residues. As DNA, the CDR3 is TGCGCCAGCACCTCAACGCCTTGGAGCGGGGCCCCGGACGAGCAGTACTTC. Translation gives CASTSTPWSGAPDEQYF.

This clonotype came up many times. The CDR3 DNA sequence: TGTGCCATCAGTGAGGCGCAAGAGACCCAGTACTTC. Translated, it gives CAISEAQETQYF. This chain links TRBV10-3 with TRBJ2-5, with D unresolved. V lost 2 bases and J lost 2, with 3 bases in between. The germline V gene has CDR1 ENHRY and CDR2 SYGVKD. This CDR3 is built from 12 residues.

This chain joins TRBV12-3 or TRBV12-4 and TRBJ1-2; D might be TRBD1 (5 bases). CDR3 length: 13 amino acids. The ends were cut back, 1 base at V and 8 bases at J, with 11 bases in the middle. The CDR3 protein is CASSLEQAVGYTF. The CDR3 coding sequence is TGTGCCAGCAGTTTAGAACAGGCCGTGGGCTACACCTTC.

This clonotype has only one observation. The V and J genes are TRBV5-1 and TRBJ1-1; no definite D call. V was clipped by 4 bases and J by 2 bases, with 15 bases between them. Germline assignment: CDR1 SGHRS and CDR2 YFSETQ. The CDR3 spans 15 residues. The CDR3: CASSVGHSPNTEAFF. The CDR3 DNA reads TGCGCCAGCAGCGTAGGGCACTCACCCAACACTGAAGCTTTCTTT.

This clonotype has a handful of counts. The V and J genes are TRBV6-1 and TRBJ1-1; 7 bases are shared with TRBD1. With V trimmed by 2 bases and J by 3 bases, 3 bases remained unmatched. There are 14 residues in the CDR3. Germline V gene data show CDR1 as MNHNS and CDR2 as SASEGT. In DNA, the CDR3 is TGTGCCAGCAGTGAACTACAGGGGTACACTGAAGCTTTCTTT. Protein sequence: CASSELQGYTEAFF.

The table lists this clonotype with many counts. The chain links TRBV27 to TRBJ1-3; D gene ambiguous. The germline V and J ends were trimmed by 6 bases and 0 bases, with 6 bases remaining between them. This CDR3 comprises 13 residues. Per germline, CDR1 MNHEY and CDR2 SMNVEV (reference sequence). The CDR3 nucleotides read TGTGCCAGCAGACCTGGCTCTGGAAACACCATATATTTT. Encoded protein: CASRPGSGNTIYF.

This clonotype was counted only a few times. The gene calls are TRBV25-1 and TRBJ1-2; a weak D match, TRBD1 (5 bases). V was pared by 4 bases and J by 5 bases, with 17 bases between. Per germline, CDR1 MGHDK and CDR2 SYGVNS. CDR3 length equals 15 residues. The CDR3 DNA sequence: TGTGCCAGCAGTGGGGCGGGGCAGGTTTGGTATGGCTACACCTTC. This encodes CASSGAGQVWYGYTF.

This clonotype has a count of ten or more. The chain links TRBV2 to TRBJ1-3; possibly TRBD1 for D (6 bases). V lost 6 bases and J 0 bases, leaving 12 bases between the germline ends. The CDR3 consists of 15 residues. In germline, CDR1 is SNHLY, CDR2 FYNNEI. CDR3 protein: CASRVQGVSGNTIYF. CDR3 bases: TGTGCCAGCAGGGTACAGGGCGTCTCTGGAAACACCATATATTTT.

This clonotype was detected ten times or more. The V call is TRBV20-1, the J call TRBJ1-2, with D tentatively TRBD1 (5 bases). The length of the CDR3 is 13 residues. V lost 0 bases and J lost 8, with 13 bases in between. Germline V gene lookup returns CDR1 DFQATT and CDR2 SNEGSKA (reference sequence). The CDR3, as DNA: TGCAGTGCTAGAGATCTCTCAGGGATCGGCTACACCTTC. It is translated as CSARDLSGIGYTF.

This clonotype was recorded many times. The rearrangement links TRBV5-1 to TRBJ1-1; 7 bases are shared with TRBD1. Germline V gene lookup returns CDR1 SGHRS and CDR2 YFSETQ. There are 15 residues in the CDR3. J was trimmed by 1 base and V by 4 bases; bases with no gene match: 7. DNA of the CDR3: TGCGCCAGCAGCACCTTACAGGGGTCGAACACTGAAGCTTTCTTT. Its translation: CASSTLQGSNTEAFF.

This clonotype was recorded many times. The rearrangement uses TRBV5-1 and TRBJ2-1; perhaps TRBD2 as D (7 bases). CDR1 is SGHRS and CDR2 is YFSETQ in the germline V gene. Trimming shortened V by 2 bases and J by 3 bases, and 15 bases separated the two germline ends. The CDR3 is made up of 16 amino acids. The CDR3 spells CASSFGGGGFYNEQFF. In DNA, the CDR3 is TGCGCCAGCAGCTTCGGTGGCGGGGGCTTCTACAATGAGCAGTTCTTC.

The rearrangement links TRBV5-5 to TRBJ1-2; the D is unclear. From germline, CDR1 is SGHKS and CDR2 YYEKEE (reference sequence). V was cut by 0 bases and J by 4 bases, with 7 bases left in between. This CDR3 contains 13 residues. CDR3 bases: TGTGCCAGCAGCTTGGGGTCGGCCTATGGCTACACCTTC. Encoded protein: CASSLGSAYGYTF.

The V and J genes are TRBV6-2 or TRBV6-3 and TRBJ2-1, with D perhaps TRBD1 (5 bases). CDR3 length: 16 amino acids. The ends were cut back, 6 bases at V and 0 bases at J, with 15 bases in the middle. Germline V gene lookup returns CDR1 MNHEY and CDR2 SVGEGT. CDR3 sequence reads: CASSPWGRSSYNEQFF. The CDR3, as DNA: TGTGCCAGCAGCCCTTGGGGCAGATCCTCCTACAATGAGCAGTTCTTC.

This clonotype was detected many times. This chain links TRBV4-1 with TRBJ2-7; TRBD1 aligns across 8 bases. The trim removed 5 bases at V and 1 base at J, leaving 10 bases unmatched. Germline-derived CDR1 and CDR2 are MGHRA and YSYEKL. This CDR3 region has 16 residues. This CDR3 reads CASSSSRDRISYEQYF. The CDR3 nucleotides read TGCGCCAGCAGCTCCTCAAGGGACAGGATTTCCTACGAGCAGTACTTC.

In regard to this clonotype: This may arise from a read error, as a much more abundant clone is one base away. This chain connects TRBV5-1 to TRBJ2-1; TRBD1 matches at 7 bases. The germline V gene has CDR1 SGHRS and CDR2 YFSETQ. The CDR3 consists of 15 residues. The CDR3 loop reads CASSLSTGTYNVQFF. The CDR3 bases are TGCGCCAGCAGCTTGTCGACAGGGACCTACAATGTGCAGTTCTTC.

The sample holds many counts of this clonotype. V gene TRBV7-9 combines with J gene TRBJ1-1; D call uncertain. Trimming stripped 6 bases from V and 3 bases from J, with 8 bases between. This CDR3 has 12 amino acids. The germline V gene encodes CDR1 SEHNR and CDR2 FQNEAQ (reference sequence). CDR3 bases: TGTGCCAGCAGGCCCTGGGACACTGAAGCTTTCTTT. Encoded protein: CASRPWDTEAFF.

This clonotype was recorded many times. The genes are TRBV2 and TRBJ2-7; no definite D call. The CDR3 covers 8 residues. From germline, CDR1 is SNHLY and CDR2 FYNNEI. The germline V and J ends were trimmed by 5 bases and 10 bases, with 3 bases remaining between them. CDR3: CASSLQYF. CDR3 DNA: TGTGCCAGCAGTCTACAGTACTTC.

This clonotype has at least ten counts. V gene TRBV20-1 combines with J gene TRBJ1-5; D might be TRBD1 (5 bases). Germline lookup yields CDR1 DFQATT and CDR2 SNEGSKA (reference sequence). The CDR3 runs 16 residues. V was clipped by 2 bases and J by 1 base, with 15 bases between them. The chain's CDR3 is CSARPGTSRSNQPQHF. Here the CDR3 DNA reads TGCAGTGCTAGACCCGGGACTTCGAGGAGCAATCAGCCCCAGCATTTT.

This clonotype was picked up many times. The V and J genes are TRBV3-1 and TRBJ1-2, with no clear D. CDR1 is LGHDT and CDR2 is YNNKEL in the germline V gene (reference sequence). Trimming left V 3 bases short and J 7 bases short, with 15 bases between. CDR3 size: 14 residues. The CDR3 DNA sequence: TGTGCCAGCAGCCAGATTTCGGGATGGGGTGGCTACACCTTC. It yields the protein CASSQISGWGGYTF.

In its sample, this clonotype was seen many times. Here the CDR3 DNA reads TGCGCCAGCAGTGAGTGGGCAACGAACACTGAAGCTTTCTTT. Translating gives CASSEWATNTEAFF. J is TRBJ1-1 and V is TRBV10-1; D gene uncertain. The CDR3 runs 14 residues. The V and J ends lost 1 base and 1 base respectively, with 7 bases between them. In germline, CDR1 is WNHNN, CDR2 SYGVQD (reference sequence).

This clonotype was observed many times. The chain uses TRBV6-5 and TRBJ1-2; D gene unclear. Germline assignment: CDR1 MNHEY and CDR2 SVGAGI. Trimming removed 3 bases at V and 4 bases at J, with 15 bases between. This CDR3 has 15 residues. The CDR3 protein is CASSYQNGAPYGYTF. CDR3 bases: TGTGCCAGCAGTTATCAAAACGGAGCCCCCTATGGCTACACCTTC.

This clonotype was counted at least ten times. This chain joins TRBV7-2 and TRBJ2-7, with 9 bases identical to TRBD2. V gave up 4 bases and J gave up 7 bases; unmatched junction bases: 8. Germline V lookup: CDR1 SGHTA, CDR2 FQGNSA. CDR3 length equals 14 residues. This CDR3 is CASSYFLAGIEQYF. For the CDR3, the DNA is TGTGCCAGCAGCTATTTCCTAGCGGGGATTGAGCAGTACTTC.

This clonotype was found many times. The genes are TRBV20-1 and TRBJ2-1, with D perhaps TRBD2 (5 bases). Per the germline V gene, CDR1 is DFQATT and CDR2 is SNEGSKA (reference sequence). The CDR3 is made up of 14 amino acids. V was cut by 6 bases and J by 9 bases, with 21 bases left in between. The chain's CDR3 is CSAEILELSGEQFF. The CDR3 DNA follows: TGCAGTGCCGAGATACTAGAGTTGAGTGGTGAGCAGTTCTTC.